This T cell receptor (beta chain) was profiled in a study of blood T cell repertoires in COVID-19. Seattle's cohort entered during active infection and was followed longitudinally. V lost 0 bases, J lost 7 bases, and 13 bases lay in between. CDR3 length equals 14 residues. Germline V gene lookup returns CDR1 SGHNT and CDR2 YYREEE (reference sequence). Some clones are missing from TCRdb's copy, which holds only in-frame ones; the method was immunoSEQ multiplex PCR. The profile shows about 52,000 clones, approximately 80% of them singletons. Sequencing was performed on peripheral blood. This chain joins TRBV5-4 and TRBJ1-2, with a weak D call TRBD1 (5 bases). The TCR was taken from an elderly man with COVID-19, enrolled during active disease. CDR3 coding DNA: TGTGCCAGCAGCTTGGATGGCGGGGGAGGTGGCTACACCTTC. It is translated as CASSLDGGGGGYTF.